What follows are 11 T cell receptor beta chains derived from one specimen sequenced in a study of identical twins. Using its own MiXCR run on the 5' RACE reads, TCRdb lists one record per CDR3 protein. This table holds some 710,000 distinct CDR3 sequences, around 6% found once. Input material: naive T cells sorted from blood. These receptors came from a young man in good health.

This clonotype has ten or more counts. DNA for the CDR3: TGTGCCATCAGTACCAGGGGGTCTGGGGAGACCCAGTACTTC. It translates to CAISTRGSGETQYF. The V gene is TRBV10-3, the J gene TRBJ2-5, with 7 bases that match TRBD1. V trimming: 5 bases; J trimming: 5 bases; junction bases outside the gene matches: 8. The CDR3 has 14 residues. Germline CDR1 is ENHRY and CDR2 is SYGVKD.

Many counts were recorded for this clonotype. The gene calls are TRBV20-1 and TRBJ2-7, with 7 bases matching TRBD2. The V segment lost 0 bases and the J segment 3 bases; nucleotides outside the gene matches: 5. CDR3 length equals 14 residues. Per germline, CDR1 DFQATT and CDR2 SNEGSKA (reference sequence). In DNA, the CDR3 is TGCAGTGCTAGAGAAAGAGCGGGATTCTACGAGCAGTACTTC. Translation: CSARERAGFYEQYF.

The chain recombines TRBV4-2 with TRBJ1-2; no clear D gene. Deletions cut 1 base from V and 4 bases from J, with 13 bases between. This CDR3 comprises 15 residues. Germline CDR1 LGHNA, CDR2 YNFKEQ. The CDR3 nucleotides are TGTGCCAGCAGCCAAGCGGCGGAGACAAGCTATGGCTACACCTTC. It codes for CASSQAAETSYGYTF.

This clonotype was seen more than once but under ten times. The V and J genes are TRBV20-1 and TRBJ2-1; no definite D call. The CDR3 is made up of 14 amino acids. Germline V CDR1 and CDR2: DFQATT, SNEGSKA (reference sequence). V lost 1 base and J 0 bases, leaving 7 bases between the germline ends. The CDR3 bases are TGCAGTGCTAGAGGGCAGAACTCCTACAATGAGCAGTTCTTC. Translated: CSARGQNSYNEQFF.

This clonotype appeared many times. The CDR3 DNA sequence: TGTGCCAGCAGGCCGCCGAGGGGGACAGGGTTAGCCAAAAACATTCAGTACTTC. Protein product: CASRPPRGTGLAKNIQYF. This chain joins TRBV28 and TRBJ2-4; 9 bases map to TRBD1. The CDR3 consists of 18 residues. In germline, CDR1 is MDHEN, CDR2 SYDVKM. The ends lost 6 bases at V and 0 bases at J; junction bases unmatched: 12.

The genes are TRBV14 and TRBJ1-6; the D is unclear. The CDR3 is 15 residues long. V shed 1 base and J shed 5 bases, with 9 bases lying between them. From germline, CDR1 is SGHDN and CDR2 FVKESK. The DNA of the CDR3 is TGTGCCAGCAGCCAAGGGACGGACCATAATTCACCCCTCCACTTT. This gives the protein CASSQGTDHNSPLHF.

This clonotype was seen many times. The chain combines TRBV12-3 or TRBV12-4 with TRBJ1-3; D call uncertain. This CDR3 has 13 amino acids. Trimming removed 2 bases from V and 4 bases from J, with 6 bases in between. The CDR3 loop is CASSLNRGNTIYF. The CDR3 DNA sequence: TGTGCCAGCAGTTTAAATCGAGGAAACACCATATATTTT.

Many counts were recorded for this clonotype. CDR3 sequence: CASSQGLAGGTDTQYF. The CDR3 nucleotides are TGTGCCAGCAGCCAAGGACTAGCGGGAGGCACAGATACGCAGTATTTT. The rearrangement uses TRBV4-2 and TRBJ2-3, with 12 bases lining up with TRBD2. The germline gives CDR1 LGHNA, CDR2 YNFKEQ. V lost 1 base, J lost 1 base, and 0 bases stayed unmatched. The CDR3 extends over 16 amino acids.

The count of this clonotype is one. This may arise from a read error, as a much more abundant clone is one base away. This chain uses TRBV20-1 with TRBJ2-4; no clear D gene. Germline V gene data show CDR1 as DFQATT and CDR2 as SNEGSKA (reference sequence). This CDR3 has 14 residues. CDR3 protein: CSANSVNLANSQYF. As DNA, the CDR3 is TGCAGTGCTAATTCGGTCAACCTGGCGAACAGTCAGTACTTC.

This clonotype was seen at least ten times. The chain links TRBV20-1 to TRBJ2-7; D possibly corresponds to TRBD2 (6 bases). The V end lost 6 bases, the J end lost 2 bases, and 14 bases lay between the germline ends. The CDR3 has 13 residues. Germline V gene lookup returns CDR1 DFQATT and CDR2 SNEGSKA (reference sequence). The CDR3 is CSAPPGLAYEQYF. The CDR3 DNA sequence: TGCAGTGCCCCACCGGGACTGGCCTACGAGCAGTACTTC.

The gene calls are TRBV7-2 and TRBJ2-7; D is perhaps TRBD1 or TRBD2 (6 bases each). Germline V CDR1 and CDR2: SGHTA, FQGNSA. The CDR3 extends over 13 amino acids. Trimming removed 4 bases from V and 4 bases from J, with 11 bases in between. The CDR3 spells CASSSQGRYEQYF. CDR3 coding DNA: TGTGCCAGCAGCTCCCAGGGGAGGTACGAGCAGTACTTC.